This paragraph reports one T cell receptor beta chain. Relative to the germline gene, one junction end is altered; a read error may explain this. The sample belongs to a study of cytomegalovirus exposure and HLA in healthy donors. CDR3 size: 11 residues. Germline loops: CDR1 SEHNR, CDR2 FQNEAQ (reference sequence). PCR was performed using 60 Vbeta and 13 Jbeta primers. Method: immunoSEQ multiplex PCR; TCRdb's copy keeps in-frame clones and lacks some. The sample consists of under 150,000 clones, over 60% of them appearing once. The clonotype comes from a human donor in good health. J is TRBJ2-7 and V is TRBV7-9; no definite D call. Sequenced: PBMCs. The DNA for the CDR3 is TGTTCCAGCAGCTTCAGCTACGAGCAGTACTTC. Translating gives CSSSFSYEQYF. The variable domain in full, completed from reference TRBV7-9 and TRBJ2-7, reads DTGVSQNPRHKITKRGQNVTFRCDPISEHNRLYWYRQTLGQGPEFLTYFQNEAQLEKSRLLSDRFSAERPKGSFSTLEIQRTEQGDSAMYLCSSSFSYEQYFGPGTRLTVT.